Listed below are T cell receptor beta chains from one sample, sequenced in a study of T cells in Graves' hyperthyroidism and ophthalmopathy. TCRdb reanalysed the multiplex PCR reads using MiXCR and keeps one entry per CDR3 protein. The sample carries under 650,000 distinct CDR3 sequences, about a sixth recorded once. Sequencing was done on a sample of blood. These TCRs come from a woman in her 30s with Graves' hyperthyroidism. CDR3s include the opening cysteine and the closing phenylalanine or tryptophan. A D gene is named only where the DNA matches it firmly. The listing skips clone size in some rows; elsewhere it reads once, few, many or a size class.

many	18	TRBV7-2	TRBD2	TRBJ2-1	TGTGCCAGCAGCGTCGGACTAGCGGGAGCAATCTCCTACAATGAGCAGTTCTTC	CASSVGLAGAISYNEQFF
-	14	TRBV5-1	-	TRBJ2-2	TGCGCCAGCAGCCTGGACAGCGGAGGGCCGGAGCTGTTTTTT	CASSLDSGGPELFF
few	16	TRBV6-1	-	TRBJ1-6	TGTGCCAGCAGTGAAGGCGGGGAGGGAGGAGGTTCACCCCTCCACTTT	CASSEGGEGGGSPLHF
-	13	TRBV6-1	-	TRBJ2-2	TGTGCCAGCAGTTGGATGAGGACCGGGGAGCTGTTTTTT	CASSWMRTGELFF
-	15	TRBV7-2	-	TRBJ2-2	TGTGCCAGCAGCTTAGTGGGGGGGCAGGCCGGGGAGCTGTTTTTT	CASSLVGGQAGELFF
few	11	TRBV28	-	TRBJ1-2	TGTACCAGCAGTCCAAGTTATGGCTACACCTTC	CTSSPSYGYTF
many	12	TRBV11-2	-	TRBJ2-7	TGTGCCAGCAGCTTATCTAGCGTCGAGCAGTACTTC	CASSLSSVEQYF
few	13	TRBV27	-	TRBJ1-2	TGTGCCAGCAGTTTTTCCCCAGCTTGGGGCTACACCTTC	CASSFSPAWGYTF
many	13	TRBV3-1	TRBD1	TRBJ1-1	TGTGCCAGCAGCCAAGATCTGGGACAGGAAGCTTTCTTT	CASSQDLGQEAFF
-	15	TRBV3-1	-	TRBJ2-1	TGTGCCAGCAGCCCGCCCAGGACGATCAACAATGAGCAGTTCTTC	CASSPPRTINNEQFF
many	16	TRBV4-1	TRBD1	TRBJ2-2	TGCGCCAGCAGCCAAGATAGGACAGGGAACACCGGGGAGCTGTTTTTT	CASSQDRTGNTGELFF
few	16	TRBV24-1	TRBD1	TRBJ1-5	TGTGCCACCAGTGATCCCGGGACAGGGCGCAATCAGCCCCAGCATTTT	CATSDPGTGRNQPQHF
many	12	TRBV7-9	-	TRBJ2-7	TGTGCCAGCAGCTTAGCACGTTCCGAGCAGTACTTC	CASSLARSEQYF
many	11	TRBV28	-	TRBJ2-7	TGTGCCAGCAGTTCCTCTGGGACGAAGTACTTC	CASSSSGTKYF
-	16	TRBV5-1	-	TRBJ2-1	TGCGCCAGCAGCTTTAGAGGGGGAGTCACCTGCAATGAGCAGTTCTTC	CASSFRGGVTCNEQFF